A single sample gave rise to the 5 T cell receptor beta chains below, sequenced in a study of patients and donors after allogeneic stem cell transplantation. TCRdb reanalysed the RT-PCR reads using MiXCR and keeps one entry per CDR3 protein. There are 900,000 to 1,000,000 distinct CDR3 sequences in the sample; under 20% occur only once, and 5% to 6.5% lies in the top ten. The sample was blood, either unsorted or a sorted T cell fraction (not recorded which). The receptors were gathered from a human donor who was either an allogeneic HSCT recipient or a stem cell or donor lymphocyte infusion donor (not recorded which). It is not recorded whose cells these are; they may come from a transplant donor.

The table lists this clonotype with a few counts. The V gene is TRBV19, the J gene TRBJ1-1; 9 bases map to TRBD1. The CDR3 is made up of 13 amino acids. Germline CDR1 and CDR2: LNHDA and SQIVND (reference sequence). Losses at the gene ends were 7 bases for V and 7 bases for J; bases not matched to a gene: 7. The CDR3: CASKGQGLNEAFF. CDR3 nucleotide sequence: TGTGCCAGTAAGGGACAGGGTCTGAATGAAGCTTTCTTT.

This clonotype was recorded a few times. The chain uses TRBV5-1 and TRBJ2-7, with 7 bases lining up with TRBD2. The CDR3 has 16 residues. Per the germline V gene, CDR1 is SGHRS and CDR2 is YFSETQ. V dropped 1 base and J dropped 1; count of bases not matched to a gene: 8. The CDR3 sequence is CASSLYPAGISYEQYF. The DNA of the CDR3 is TGCGCCAGCAGCTTGTACCCAGCGGGGATATCCTACGAGCAGTACTTC.

This clonotype was picked up a small number of times. The CDR3 coding sequence is TGCGCCAGCAGCTCGCAGCCTAGGACTGCCGCCCCTGAGCAGTTCTTC. Protein product: CASSSQPRTAAPEQFF. V usage is TRBV5-1 and J usage is TRBJ2-1; D possibly corresponds to TRBD2 (5 bases). Trimming took 3 bases from V and 9 from J, leaving 22 bases between them. There are 16 residues in the CDR3. The germline V gene encodes CDR1 SGHRS and CDR2 YFSETQ.

This clonotype was seen a few times. The chain recombines TRBV5-1 with TRBJ1-1; tentative D call: TRBD1 (6 bases). Germline V gene lookup returns CDR1 SGHRS and CDR2 YFSETQ. The CDR3 is made up of 15 amino acids. Trimming stripped 4 bases from V and 1 base from J, with 14 bases between. The CDR3: CASSQAVGANTEAFF. The CDR3 DNA is TGCGCCAGCAGCCAGGCCGTGGGGGCGAACACTGAAGCTTTCTTT.

The rearrangement joins TRBV2 to TRBJ2-1; D is unclear. Germline V gene lookup returns CDR1 SNHLY and CDR2 FYNNEI. CDR3 length equals 14 residues. Trimming shortened V by 1 base and J by 7 bases, and 11 bases separated the two germline ends. Here the CDR3 DNA reads TGTGCCAGCAGTGAAGGGAGTCCCCAGAATGAGCAGTTCTTC. This codes for CASSEGSPQNEQFF.